The 18 T cell receptor beta chains reported below all come from one sample, sequenced in a study of cytomegalovirus exposure and HLA in healthy donors. 13 Jbeta primers and 60 Vbeta primers were used for the PCR. TCRdb keeps only in-frame clones here, not all; method: immunoSEQ multiplex PCR. The table lists 110,000 or so clones, approximately 69% of them singletons. What was sequenced was PBMCs. These receptors were obtained from a woman aged 40 to 50 in good health and CMV-seropositive.

This sequence joins TRBV7-9 and TRBJ2-5; the match to TRBD1 covers 7 bases. The CDR3 runs to 14 residues. The germline gives CDR1 SEHNR, CDR2 FQNEAQ (reference sequence). J gave up 3 bases and V 4 bases, and 5 bases lay outside the gene matches. CDR3 sequence reads: CASSSQGTEETQYF. The CDR3 nucleotides are TGTGCCAGCAGCTCACAGGGGACCGAAGAGACCCAGTACTTC.

This clone was seen only once. V usage is TRBV6-5 and J usage is TRBJ2-5; perhaps TRBD2 as D (5 bases). Germline values: CDR1 MNHEY, CDR2 SVGAGI. The ends were cut back, 7 bases at V and 1 base at J, with 10 bases in the middle. The CDR3 loop spans 13 amino acids. CDR3 nucleotides: TGTGCCAGCACCCCCGCGGGCCAAGAGACCCAGTACTTC. It encodes CASTPAGQETQYF.

This clone was seen only once. The V gene is TRBV12-2, the J gene TRBJ2-1; the table's D call, TRBD2, has no DNA check behind it. TRBV12-2 is a pseudogene. This CDR3 contains 18 residues. The CDR3 spells CASRSSNQRGSSYNEQFF. The CDR3 DNA reads TGTGCAAGTCGCTCCTCTAATCAGCGGGGAAGCTCCTACAATGAGCAGTTCTTC.

The CDR3 DNA reads TGCGCCAGCAGTCCGACTAGCGAGACCAAAAACATTCAGTACTTC. It yields the protein CASSPTSETKNIQYF. The V gene is TRBV5-1, the J gene TRBJ2-4; the match to TRBD2 covers 8 bases. Germline lookup yields CDR1 SGHRS and CDR2 YFSETQ. The CDR3 loop spans 15 amino acids. With 5 bases clipped from V and 2 bases from J, the junction kept 6 bases outside the gene matches.

This clone was seen only a few times. Germline is not matched at one junction end, which may reflect a read error. The chain couples TRBV7-2 to TRBJ2-1; D uncertain. Germline CDR1 reads SGHTA; CDR2 reads FQGNSA. The CDR3 length is 15 residues. The DNA for the CDR3 is TGTGCCAGCAGTTTAGTAGCCGGTAGAAGTAATGAGCAGTTCTTC. Its translation: CASSLVAGRSNEQFF.

The sample holds a few counts of this clone. The V and J genes are TRBV11-3 and TRBJ1-2; tentative D call: TRBD1 (6 bases). CDR1 and CDR2 (germline): SGHNT, YENEEA. V lost 0 bases, J lost 8 bases, and 19 bases lay in between. The length of the CDR3 is 16 residues. The CDR3 is CASSLEGRGGVYGYTF. In DNA, the CDR3 is TGTGCCAGCAGCTTAGAGGGAAGAGGGGGGGTCTACGGCTACACCTTC.

This clone appeared a single time. The chain has TRBV7-9 and TRBJ2-3; 7 nucleotides match TRBD1. Trimming took 4 bases from V and 0 from J; bases not matched to a gene: 4. The CDR3 has 15 residues. In germline, CDR1 is SEHNR, CDR2 FQNEAQ (reference sequence). In nucleotides, the CDR3 is TGTGCCAGCAGCTCAGGGACAGATAGCACAGATACGCAGTATTTT. Amino acids: CASSSGTDSTDTQYF.

In this sample, this clone turned up a few times. This chain links TRBV5-1 with TRBJ2-1; 8 bases map to TRBD2. The CDR3 spans 15 residues. V lost 0 bases, J lost 12 bases, and 11 bases stayed unmatched. CDR1 SGHRS and CDR2 YFSETQ come from the germline V gene. CDR3 amino acids: CASSLGISGGRTQFF. The CDR3 nucleotides read TGCGCCAGCAGCTTGGGGATATCGGGCGGGAGGACGCAGTTCTTC.

This chain joins TRBV11-2 and TRBJ1-3; no definite D call. The ends were cut back, 2 bases at V and 0 bases at J, with 8 bases in the middle. The CDR3 is 15 residues long. Germline CDR1 SGHAT, CDR2 FQNNGV. In nucleotides, the CDR3 is TGTGCCAGCAGCTTAAACGGTTACTCTGGAAACACCATATATTTT. This sequence encodes CASSLNGYSGNTIYF.

The gene calls are TRBV11-2 and TRBJ2-3, with 7 bases that match TRBD2. V shed 5 bases and J 2 bases; nucleotides not matched to a gene: 7. CDR1 is SGHAT, CDR2 FQNNGV, per germline. The CDR3 has 15 amino acids. The CDR3 loop reads CASSPRGGDTDTQYF. CDR3 bases: TGTGCCAGCAGCCCCCGTGGGGGGGACACAGATACGCAGTATTTT.

This clone was seen a handful of times. The V call is TRBV29-1, the J call TRBJ2-1; 9 bases match TRBD2. From germline, CDR1 is SQVTM and CDR2 ANQGSEA. V was pared by 7 bases and J by 5 bases, with 6 bases of the junction left unmatched. This CDR3 has 13 amino acids. The CDR3 nucleotides are TGCAGCGCTTGGGGCGGGAGGGACAATGAGCAGTTCTTC. Translated, it gives CSAWGGRDNEQFF.

The chain couples TRBV27 to TRBJ1-5, with TRBD1 identical over 8 bases. Losses at the gene ends were 5 bases for V and 9 bases for J; bases not matched to a gene: 9. The CDR3 extends over 14 amino acids. Looked up from germline, CDR1 is MNHEY and CDR2 is SMNVEV (reference sequence). CDR3: CASSTRQGIPPQHF. CDR3 bases: TGTGCCAGCAGTACCCGACAGGGGATTCCGCCCCAGCATTTT.

This clone was seen only a few times. The genes are TRBV30 and TRBJ1-4; 7 bases agree with TRBD1. The CDR3 is made up of 14 amino acids. The germline V gene has CDR1 GTSNPN and CDR2 SVGIG (reference sequence). After removal of 5 bases from V and 5 bases from J, the junction contained 8 bases not matched to a gene. CDR3 DNA: TGTGCCTGGGGTCTAGGGACAGCAAATGAAAAACTGTTTTTT. This sequence encodes CAWGLGTANEKLFF.

V is TRBV6-5 and J is TRBJ2-7; D is uncertain. CDR1 and CDR2 from the germline V gene are MNHEY and SVGAGI. The V gene lost 7 bases and the J gene lost 2 bases, with 15 bases spanning the gap. The CDR3 totals 14 residues. In DNA form, the CDR3 reads TGTGCCAGCACTCTACGTTTCGGAGCCTACGAGCAGTACTTC. Translated, it gives CASTLRFGAYEQYF.

J is TRBJ1-1 and V is TRBV29-1; tentatively, D is TRBD1 (6 bases). Germline loops: CDR1 SQVTM, CDR2 ANQGSEA. This CDR3 is 15 amino acids long. V lost 2 bases and J lost 5, with 18 bases in between. CDR3 coding DNA: TGCAGCGTTGAACTCAGGGGCCTTCAGGGTACTGAAGCTTTCTTT. Its translation is CSVELRGLQGTEAFF.

Only one count was recorded for this clone. The CDR3 loop reads CASRHGQGADEQYF. The DNA for the CDR3 is TGTGCCAGCCGACACGGACAGGGGGCAGATGAGCAGTACTTC. J is TRBJ2-7 and V is TRBV2, with 11 bases fitting TRBD1. In germline, CDR1 is SNHLY, CDR2 FYNNEI. Losses at the gene ends were 8 bases for V and 7 bases for J; bases not matched to a gene: 10. The CDR3 consists of 14 residues.

CDR3 sequence: CAWTGGGYEQYF. The CDR3 DNA is TGTGCCTGGACGGGTGGAGGGTACGAGCAGTACTTC. V and J are TRBV30 and TRBJ2-7; TRBD2 might be the D (6 bases). In germline, CDR1 is GTSNPN, CDR2 SVGIG (reference sequence). The CDR3 has 12 amino acids. Trimming shortened V by 4 bases and J by 4 bases, and 11 bases separated the two germline ends. Together with reference TRBV30 and TRBJ2-7, the CDR3 gives the full variable domain: SQTIHQWPATLVQPVGSPLSLECTVEGTSNPNLYWYRQAAGRGLQLLFYSVGIGQISSEVPQNLSASRPQDRQFILSSKKLLLSDSGFYLCAWTGGGYEQYFGPGTRLTVT.

The V call is TRBV6-5, the J call TRBJ2-4, with 11 bases matching TRBD1. CDR1 is MNHEY, CDR2 SVGAGI, per germline. The CDR3 is 14 residues long. V trimming: 5 bases; J trimming: 6 bases; junction bases outside the gene matches: 3. CDR3 sequence: CASSGQGAANIQYF. CDR3 in DNA: TGTGCCAGCAGTGGACAGGGGGCGGCAAACATTCAGTACTTC.